This passage covers 31 T cell receptor beta chains from one sample sequenced in a study of cytomegalovirus exposure and HLA in healthy donors. PCR used 60 Vbeta primers and 13 Jbeta primers. TCRdb's table, derived via immunoSEQ multiplex PCR, lists solely in-frame clones and lacks some. The table has about 160,000 clones, 82% seen once. The sequencing input was PBMCs. All receptors derive from a man between 45 and 60 years old in good health and CMV-seropositive.

A remark on this clone: The junction and the germline gene differ at one end; a read error may be behind it. The V call is TRBV5-1, the J call TRBJ2-6; D possibly corresponds to TRBD1 (5 bases). This CDR3 has 15 amino acids. Germline CDR1 SGHRS, CDR2 YFSETQ. The CDR3, as DNA: TGCGCCAGCAGCTTGGAACCCTCTGGGGCCAACGGCCTGACTTTC. Protein: CASSLEPSGANGLTF.

J is TRBJ2-3 and V is TRBV4-3; possibly TRBD2 for D (6 bases). Trimming stripped 4 bases from V and 0 bases from J, with 14 bases between. Germline CDR1 is LGHNA and CDR2 is YSLEER. CDR3 length equals 16 residues. The CDR3, as DNA: TGCGCCAGCAGCCCCCGGGAGCGCTCAAGCACAGATACGCAGTATTTT. Translated: CASSPRERSSTDTQYF.

The gene calls are TRBV7-9 and TRBJ2-7, with D possibly being TRBD2 (6 bases). CDR1 is SEHNR, CDR2 FQNEAQ, per germline (reference sequence). Trimming cost V 3 bases and J 2 bases, with 8 bases left between them. The CDR3 covers 13 residues. The CDR3 is CASSFSGTYEQYF. Written as DNA, the CDR3 is TGTGCCAGCAGCTTTAGCGGTACCTACGAGCAGTACTTC. Variable domain in full (rest from reference TRBV7-9 and TRBJ2-7): DTGVSQNPRHKITKRGQNVTFRCDPISEHNRLYWYRQTLGQGPEFLTYFQNEAQLEKSRLLSDRFSAERPKGSFSTLEIQRTEQGDSAMYLCASSFSGTYEQYFGPGTRLTVT.

The chain recombines TRBV19 with TRBJ1-3; unclear D gene. This CDR3 region has 14 residues. CDR1 and CDR2 (germline): LNHDA, SQIVND (reference sequence). Trimming cost V 1 base and J 1 base, with 5 bases left between them. This CDR3 reads CASSIAGSGNTIYF. The CDR3 nucleotides are TGTGCCAGTAGTATAGCGGGATCTGGAAACACCATATATTTT. The variable domain in full, with the rest retrieved from reference TRBV19 and TRBJ1-3, is DGGITQSPKYLFRKEGQNVTLSCEQNLNHDAMYWYRQDPGQGLRLIYYSQIVNDFQKGDIAEGYSVSREKKESFPLTVTSAQKNPTAFYLCASSIAGSGNTIYFGEGSWLTVV.

As regards this clone: The germline gene is not matched at one end of the junction; a read error may be the cause. The chain carries TRBV2 and TRBJ2-6, with 8 bases that match TRBD1. CDR3 length: 17 amino acids. Germline CDR1 reads SNHLY; CDR2 reads FYNNEI. CDR3 loop: CASTRSQGASGANGLTF. CDR3 DNA sequence: TGTGCCAGCACCCGGAGCCAGGGGGCCTCTGGGGCCAACGGCCTGACTTTC.

J is TRBJ2-7 and V is TRBV9; perhaps TRBD2 as D (5 bases). The CDR3 covers 16 residues. Germline V gives CDR1 SGDLS, CDR2 YYNGEE. The ends were cut back, 0 bases at V and 0 bases at J, with 13 bases in the middle. DNA for the CDR3: TGTGCCAGCAGCGTAGGCGCGGACTCTAGCTCCTACGAGCAGTACTTC. Its translation: CASSVGADSSSYEQYF.

The chain is built from TRBV4-3 and TRBJ2-6; 7 nucleotides agree with TRBD1. There are 16 residues in the CDR3. Germline CDR1 reads LGHNA; CDR2 reads YSLEER. Trimming removed 4 bases from V and 2 bases from J; junction bases left unmatched: 5. The CDR3 coding sequence is TGCGCCAGCAGCCCCACGACAGGGACTGGGGCCAACGTCCTGACTTTC. This codes for CASSPTTGTGANVLTF.

The chain has TRBV14 and TRBJ2-1, with a tentative D call TRBD2 (5 bases). The germline V gene encodes CDR1 SGHDN and CDR2 FVKESK. The CDR3 totals 13 residues. With 5 bases removed from V and 6 bases from J, the gap between germline ends came to 11 bases. Here the CDR3 DNA reads TGTGCCAGCAGCTACGACTACCTCAATGAGCAGTTCTTC. Protein: CASSYDYLNEQFF.

In DNA, the CDR3 is TGTGCCAGCAGTGAAGGGTCCGGTGTGGAGACCCAGTACTTC. Amino acid sequence: CASSEGSGVETQYF. The rearrangement joins TRBV2 to TRBJ2-5; D not resolved. The germline CDR1 and CDR2 sequences are SNHLY and FYNNEI. The CDR3 covers 14 residues. Trimming cost V 1 base and J 5 bases, with 11 bases left between them.

This chain connects TRBV7-9 to TRBJ2-7, with TRBD2 as a possible D gene (6 bases). CDR3 size: 15 residues. The V end lost 2 bases, the J end lost 3 bases, and 14 bases lay between the germline ends. Germline CDR1 is SEHNR and CDR2 is FQNEAQ (reference sequence). CDR3 residues: CASSLSGTVFYEQYF. CDR3 DNA sequence: TGTGCCAGCAGCTTATCGGGGACTGTTTTCTACGAGCAGTACTTC.

V and J are TRBV27 and TRBJ1-2; 7 bases agree with TRBD1. V dropped 0 bases and J dropped 8; count of bases not matched to a gene: 18. The germline CDR1 and CDR2 sequences are MNHEY and SMNVEV (reference sequence). The CDR3 extends over 18 amino acids. In DNA form, the CDR3 reads TGTGCCAGCAGTTTATCGATAGGGTCCACAGGGGTTGTCTTAGGCTACACCTTC. Translating gives CASSLSIGSTGVVLGYTF.

This clone appeared a single time. The gene calls are TRBV11-2 and TRBJ1-2; D perhaps matches TRBD1 (5 bases). Trimming took off 6 bases at V and 4 bases at J, with 12 bases between the two ends. CDR1 and CDR2 (germline): SGHAT, FQNNGV. CDR3 length equals 13 residues. CDR3 nucleotides: TGTGCCAGCAGTTACCGGGACTCCTATGGCTACACCTTC. Residues: CASSYRDSYGYTF.

This clone was counted only a few times. The rearrangement uses TRBV19 and TRBJ1-5; 9 bases line up with TRBD1. The germline CDR1 and CDR2 sequences are LNHDA and SQIVND (reference sequence). The J segment lost 2 bases and the V segment lost 7 bases, leaving 3 bases of the junction unmatched. The CDR3 covers 14 residues. CDR3 sequence reads: CASTGQGGNQPQHF. DNA for the CDR3: TGTGCCAGTACGGGACAGGGAGGCAATCAGCCCCAGCATTTT.

The chain combines TRBV7-9 with TRBJ1-4; TRBD1 matches at 8 bases. Looked up from germline, CDR1 is SEHNR and CDR2 is FQNEAQ (reference sequence). This CDR3 is 17 amino acids long. Unmatched junction bases numbered 10, after V lost 0 bases and J lost 7 bases. The CDR3 nucleotides read TGTGCCAGCAGCTTAGCCGGAATGACGGACAGGGTTGAAAAACTGTTTTTT. Protein sequence: CASSLAGMTDRVEKLFF.

The CDR3 protein is CASSSSVGVGELFF. DNA of the CDR3: TGTGCCAGCAGCTCTTCGGTCGGGGTCGGGGAGCTGTTTTTT. The rearrangement links TRBV11-2 to TRBJ2-2; perhaps TRBD2 as D (5 bases). CDR1 is SGHAT and CDR2 is FQNNGV in the germline V gene. The CDR3 contains 14 residues. V dropped 4 bases and J dropped 7 bases, with 13 bases sitting between them.

This clone occurred a few times. The rearrangement links TRBV28 to TRBJ2-7; possible D gene TRBD2, 5 bases. The CDR3 runs 13 residues. V gave up 2 bases and J gave up 4 bases, with 9 bases separating them. Germline values: CDR1 MDHEN, CDR2 SYDVKM. The CDR3 is CASSLGGLYEQYF. In DNA, the CDR3 is TGTGCCAGCAGTTTAGGCGGGCTATACGAGCAGTACTTC.

This clone was picked up a small number of times. The chain uses TRBV6-1 and TRBJ1-2, with TRBD1 matching over 8 bases. With 4 bases clipped from V and 8 bases from J, the junction kept 6 bases outside the gene matches. The CDR3 has 13 amino acids. The germline V gene encodes CDR1 MNHNS and CDR2 SASEGT. The CDR3 nucleotides are TGTGCCAGCAGTGCCGGACAGGGTGACGGCTACACCTTC. Its translation: CASSAGQGDGYTF.

The V call is TRBV28, the J call TRBJ1-1; D is unresolved. CDR1 is MDHEN, CDR2 SYDVKM, per germline. There are 12 residues in the CDR3. Trimming removed 1 base from V and 4 bases from J, with 4 bases in between. CDR3 protein: CASSLFSTEAFF. As DNA, the CDR3 is TGTGCCAGCAGTTTATTTAGCACTGAAGCTTTCTTT.

The chain employs TRBV7-9 and TRBJ2-1; D uncertain. The ends were cut back, 2 bases at V and 6 bases at J, with 5 bases in the middle. The CDR3 is made up of 12 amino acids. Germline V gives CDR1 SEHNR, CDR2 FQNEAQ (reference sequence). The CDR3: CASSLNSNEQFF. CDR3 bases: TGTGCCAGCAGCTTAAACAGCAATGAGCAGTTCTTC. The full variable domain, in which reference TRBV7-9 and TRBJ2-1 provide the parts outside the CDR3, is DTGVSQNPRHKITKRGQNVTFRCDPISEHNRLYWYRQTLGQGPEFLTYFQNEAQLEKSRLLSDRFSAERPKGSFSTLEIQRTEQGDSAMYLCASSLNSNEQFFGPGTRLTVL.

This chain connects TRBV6-4 to TRBJ2-4, with TRBD2 identical over 9 bases. This CDR3 region has 16 residues. The trim removed 2 bases at V and 4 bases at J, leaving 6 bases unmatched. The germline CDR1 and CDR2 sequences are MRHNA and SNTAGT. DNA for the CDR3: TGTGCCAGCAGTGACCTTGCGGGAGGGACAAAAAACATTCAGTACTTC. Translated: CASSDLAGGTKNIQYF.

This rearrangement joins TRBV7-9 to TRBJ1-6; D is unresolved. Per germline, CDR1 SEHNR and CDR2 FQNEAQ (reference sequence). CDR3 length: 15 residues. Trimming pared 5 bases from V and 7 bases from J, leaving 15 bases between. CDR3 amino acids: CASSPWEGINSPLHF. The CDR3 DNA sequence: TGTGCCAGCAGCCCATGGGAGGGTATAAATTCACCCCTCCACTTT. The entire variable domain, with the rest obtained from reference TRBV7-9 and TRBJ1-6, is as follows: DTGVSQNPRHKITKRGQNVTFRCDPISEHNRLYWYRQTLGQGPEFLTYFQNEAQLEKSRLLSDRFSAERPKGSFSTLEIQRTEQGDSAMYLCASSPWEGINSPLHFGNGTRLTVT.

The table lists this clone with a few counts. The chain recombines TRBV4-3 with TRBJ1-4; no definite D call. The CDR3 has 13 amino acids. The ends were cut back, 1 base at V and 5 bases at J, with 5 bases in the middle. Germline CDR1 reads LGHNA; CDR2 reads YSLEER. The CDR3 coding sequence is TGCGCCAGCAGCCAAGTCCAGAATGAAAAACTGTTTTTT. This sequence encodes CASSQVQNEKLFF.

This clone came up once. This chain connects TRBV9 to TRBJ2-1; 12 nucleotides match TRBD2. Germline V lookup: CDR1 SGDLS, CDR2 YYNGEE. The CDR3 contains 18 residues. V was clipped by 2 bases and J by 0 bases; unmatched bases: 6. The DNA for the CDR3 is TGTGCCAGCAGCGTGCCCGAGACTAGCGGGAGCTCCTACAATGAGCAGTTCTTC. This gives the protein CASSVPETSGSSYNEQFF.

V is TRBV9 and J is TRBJ2-3, with TRBD1 matching 7 bases. V was pared by 9 bases and J by 1 base, with 8 bases of the junction left unmatched. The germline V gene has CDR1 SGDLS and CDR2 YYNGEE. The CDR3 is 14 amino acids. The CDR3 sequence: CATQRGLGTDTQYF. CDR3 nucleotides: TGTGCCACCCAAAGGGGGCTGGGCACAGATACGCAGTATTTT.

This sequence joins TRBV19 and TRBJ1-1; maybe TRBD1 (6 bases). The V end was cut by 10 bases, the J end by 3 bases, with 18 bases between. This CDR3 comprises 14 residues. Per germline, CDR1 LNHDA and CDR2 SQIVND (reference sequence). The CDR3 DNA is TGTGCCACTACCGGGACAATCTCGGACACTGAAGCTTTCTTT. Translation: CATTGTISDTEAFF.

CDR3 DNA sequence: TGTGCCACCAGCAGAGACTGGAGGCGGGAGCCATACAATGAGCAGTTCTTC. It is translated as CATSRDWRREPYNEQFF. The chain carries TRBV15 and TRBJ2-1, with 7 bases that match TRBD2. J lost 4 bases, V lost 0 bases, and 9 bases had no gene match. Looked up from germline, CDR1 is LNHNV and CDR2 is YYDKDF (reference sequence). The CDR3 runs to 17 residues.

The chain combines TRBV19 with TRBJ2-7, with 10 bases identical to TRBD2. Germline V gene lookup returns CDR1 LNHDA and CDR2 SQIVND (reference sequence). This CDR3 has 14 residues. Germline trimming cut 10 bases from V and 3 bases from J; bases unmatched to any gene: 9. DNA for the CDR3: TGTGCCACCTCTTCTAGCGGGAGCGGCTACGAGCAGTACTTC. Translating gives CATSSSGSGYEQYF. Using reference TRBV19 and TRBJ2-7 for the parts outside the CDR3, the full variable domain is DGGITQSPKYLFRKEGQNVTLSCEQNLNHDAMYWYRQDPGQGLRLIYYSQIVNDFQKGDIAEGYSVSREKKESFPLTVTSAQKNPTAFYLCATSSSGSGYEQYFGPGTRLTVT.

This chain connects TRBV11-2 to TRBJ2-3; D call uncertain. Germline assignment: CDR1 SGHAT and CDR2 FQNNGV. The length of the CDR3 is 12 residues. The V end was cut by 5 bases, the J end by 3 bases, with 6 bases between. CDR3 residues: CASSRGTDTQYF. The CDR3 DNA reads TGTGCCAGCAGCCGCGGAACAGATACGCAGTATTTT.

The rearrangement links TRBV7-3 to TRBJ2-1; 12 bases are shared with TRBD2. CDR1 is SGHTA and CDR2 is FQGTGA in the germline V gene. V lost 5 bases to trimming and J lost 5 bases; unmatched junction nucleotides: 4. This CDR3 has 15 residues. In DNA form, the CDR3 reads TGTGCCAGCAGCCTGGGACTAGCGGGTCACAATGAGCAGTTCTTC. It translates to CASSLGLAGHNEQFF.

CDR3 sequence: CASGGGTSGYYNEQFF. For the CDR3, the DNA is TGTGCCAGCGGGGGCGGGACTAGCGGATACTACAATGAGCAGTTCTTC. The J gene is TRBJ2-1, the V gene TRBV4-2, with 11 nucleotides matching TRBD2. V lost 8 bases, J lost 3 bases, and 9 bases stayed unmatched. The CDR3 loop spans 16 amino acids. Germline V gene sequence: CDR1 LGHNA, CDR2 YNFKEQ.

The rearrangement joins TRBV6-1 to TRBJ1-4, with 8 bases that match TRBD1. Germline V gene data show CDR1 as MNHNS and CDR2 as SASEGT. J was trimmed by 10 bases and V by 8 bases; bases with no gene match: 9. The CDR3 extends over 13 amino acids. DNA of the CDR3: TGTGCCAGCGCACAAGGACAGGGAGGAAAACTGTTTTTT. Amino acids: CASAQGQGGKLFF.